This TCR beta chain emerged from a study of OX40 agonist ivuxolimab in advanced cancers. Study summary: Every 2 weeks, patients got intravenous ivuxolimab at one of six dose levels (0.01-10 mg/kg). Dose-escalation subjects each had hepatocellular carcinoma, melanoma, renal cell or head and neck cancer. General study findings and limits: Relative to CD4+, CD8+ T cells held more expanded clones on average.

The sampling schedule covered blood at baseline, cycle 4 day 1, and cycle 7 day 1. About this clone itself: Antigen: not known.

The CDR3 spans 14 residues. Germline lookup yields CDR1 LGHNA and CDR2 YSLEER. Trimming left V 0 bases short and J 6 bases short, with 9 bases between. The assay was immunoSEQ multiplex PCR, and TCRdb's table has in-frame clones only and misses some. This table holds approximately 76,000 clones, over 90% found once. Source: CD4+ or CD8+ T cells sorted from blood, taken in a trial of the OX40 agonist ivuxolimab. This receptor was obtained from an adult with an advanced solid tumor such as melanoma, head and neck, liver or kidney cancer. The V call is TRBV4-3, the J call TRBJ2-1, with D uncertain. Here the CDR3 DNA reads TGCGCCAGCAGCCAAGAGGGCTACGGCAATGAGCAGTTCTTC. It yields the protein CASSQEGYGNEQFF.